Following are 14 T cell receptor beta chains from one sample sequenced in a study of T cells after posttransplantation cyclophosphamide. A marrow graft followed busulfan-fludarabine conditioning, with cyclophosphamide on days +3 and +4. Profiled with immunoSEQ multiplex PCR; TCRdb holds only in-frame clones, not every one. The sample presents approximately 25,000 clones, none singletons. The source was PBMCs, collected after allogeneic stem cell transplant with posttransplant cyclophosphamide. These receptor sequences come from a male patient in his late teens or twenties who received an allogeneic stem cell transplant from a related donor, was CMV-positive, and had no GVHD. A share of the T cells may be of graft donor origin.

This clone was counted many times. The chain carries TRBV7-2 and TRBJ2-7, with TRBD1 identical over 10 bases. CDR3 length: 15 amino acids. CDR1 and CDR2 from the germline V gene are SGHTA and FQGNSA. V shed 1 base and J 6 bases; nucleotides not matched to a gene: 6. Here the CDR3 reads CASSLERQGAGEQYF. DNA for the CDR3: TGTGCCAGCAGCTTAGAGCGACAGGGGGCAGGCGAGCAGTACTTC.

This clone showed up many times. J is TRBJ2-1 and V is TRBV5-1, with 7 bases that match TRBD1. Germline values: CDR1 SGHRS, CDR2 YFSETQ. With 7 bases clipped from V and 1 base from J, the junction kept 5 bases outside the gene matches. CDR3 size: 14 residues. Written as DNA, the CDR3 is TGCGCCAGCTCTTCAGGGGGATCCTACAATGAGCAGTTCTTC. Residues: CASSSGGSYNEQFF.

A few counts support this clone. This chain joins TRBV27 and TRBJ2-2; no clear D gene. The CDR3 length is 15 residues. Trimming removed 7 bases from V and 1 base from J, with 13 bases in between. Germline CDR1 is MNHEY and CDR2 is SMNVEV (reference sequence). CDR3 DNA sequence: TGTGCCAGCACTCTGGGCCCCGGGAACACCGGGGAGCTGTTTTTT. Encoded protein: CASTLGPGNTGELFF.

Many counts were recorded for this clone. This sequence joins TRBV30 and TRBJ2-7, with D perhaps matching TRBD1 (6 bases). V was cut by 5 bases and J by 4 bases, with 21 bases left in between. The CDR3 has 15 amino acids. The germline V gene encodes CDR1 GTSNPN and CDR2 SVGIG (reference sequence). The CDR3 nucleotides are TGTGCCTGGCGTGCGCCGGGGCAGGGGATTTACGAGCAGTACTTC. Translation gives CAWRAPGQGIYEQYF.

This clone is labeled as medium-sized. The chain recombines TRBV30 with TRBJ1-2; D is unresolved. CDR1 and CDR2 from the germline V gene are GTSNPN and SVGIG (reference sequence). Trimming took 1 base from V and 4 from J, leaving 7 bases between them. The CDR3 extends over 12 amino acids. The CDR3 DNA reads as TGTGCCTGGAGTGAAAACACCTATGGCTACACCTTC. Amino acid sequence: CAWSENTYGYTF.

This clone was counted many times. This chain joins TRBV28 and TRBJ2-2; the match to TRBD2 covers 11 bases. This CDR3 has 15 amino acids. CDR1 and CDR2 (germline): MDHEN, SYDVKM. V trimming: 3 bases; J trimming: 7 bases; junction bases outside the gene matches: 4. CDR3 in amino acids: CASSFSGGANGELFF. The CDR3 DNA reads as TGTGCCAGCAGTTTTAGCGGGGGGGCCAACGGGGAGCTGTTTTTT.

This clone was observed at least ten times. The chain has TRBV5-5 and TRBJ2-7, with D possibly matching TRBD2 (5 bases). Germline V gene lookup returns CDR1 SGHKS and CDR2 YYEKEE (reference sequence). This CDR3 is 14 amino acids long. The V end was cut by 2 bases, the J end by 4 bases, with 13 bases between. The CDR3 is CASSFSTGRYEQYF. Written as DNA, the CDR3 is TGTGCCAGCAGCTTTTCTACGGGAAGGTACGAGCAGTACTTC.

This clone was counted at least ten times. The CDR3 protein is CASSELRTVNTEAFF. CDR3 coding DNA: TGTGCCAGCAGCGAACTCCGGACAGTGAACACTGAAGCTTTCTTT. V usage is TRBV9 and J usage is TRBJ1-1; TRBD1 might be the D (6 bases). The CDR3 sequence is 15 residues long. Trimming cost V 3 bases and J 0 bases, with 12 bases left between them. CDR1 is SGDLS, CDR2 YYNGEE, per germline.

In this sample, this clone turned up many times. The chain uses TRBV15 and TRBJ2-7, with D possibly being TRBD1 (6 bases). In germline, CDR1 is LNHNV, CDR2 YYDKDF (reference sequence). V was pared by 2 bases and J by 0 bases, with 11 bases between. The CDR3 covers 15 residues. The DNA for the CDR3 is TGTGCCACCAGCAGAAACAGGGACGGCTCCTACGAGCAGTACTTC. It encodes CATSRNRDGSYEQYF.

This clone has at least ten counts. The chain joins TRBV19 to TRBJ2-5, with D maybe TRBD1 (5 bases). The germline V gene has CDR1 LNHDA and CDR2 SQIVND (reference sequence). Trimming stripped 2 bases from V and 4 bases from J, with 14 bases between. The CDR3 is 15 amino acids. CDR3 loop: CASSIMETGLETQYF. The CDR3 bases are TGTGCCAGTAGTATAATGGAAACAGGTTTAGAGACCCAGTACTTC.

This clone was recorded at least ten times. The CDR3 DNA sequence: TGTGCCAGCAAATTGGGACAGGGGGCGGTTGGCTACACCTTC. Translating gives CASKLGQGAVGYTF. This chain joins TRBV2 and TRBJ1-2, with TRBD1 matching over 12 bases. Germline loops: CDR1 SNHLY, CDR2 FYNNEI. The CDR3 spans 14 residues. V was pared by 7 bases and J by 7 bases, with 7 bases of the junction left unmatched. The full variable domain, its missing parts supplied by reference TRBV2 and TRBJ1-2, is EPEVTQTPSHQVTQMGQEVILRCVPISNHLYFYWYRQILGQKVEFLVSFYNNEISEKSEIFDDQFSVERPDGSNFTLKIRSTKLEDSAMYFCASKLGQGAVGYTFGSGTRLTVV.

This clone showed up many times. The gene calls are TRBV4-1 and TRBJ2-3, with 8 bases fitting TRBD1. The CDR3 contains 16 residues. Germline CDR1 is MGHRA and CDR2 is YSYEKL. V lost 4 bases to trimming and J lost 7 bases; unmatched junction nucleotides: 13. The CDR3 nucleotides are TGCGCCAGCAGCCGCAGCTTTCCCGGGACAGGATATACGCAGTATTTT. It yields the protein CASSRSFPGTGYTQYF.

This clone has ten or more counts. The V gene is TRBV18, the J gene TRBJ2-7, with D perhaps matching TRBD2 (5 bases). Trimming removed 1 base from V and 1 base from J, with 11 bases in between. CDR3 length equals 15 residues. CDR1 is KGHSH, CDR2 LQKENI, per germline. The CDR3, as DNA: TGTGCCAGCTCACCACGCCGCAGGAGGTCCTACGAGCAGTACTTC. Protein: CASSPRRRRSYEQYF.

The chain links TRBV6-6 to TRBJ2-5, with 9 bases that match TRBD2. The better agreement between TRBJ2-7 and the DNA end casts doubt on the J call. Germline CDR1 and CDR2: MNHNY and SVGAGI (reference sequence). The CDR3 runs 14 residues. In DNA, the CDR3 is TGTGCCAGCAGTTACGCTAGCGGGAATTACGAGCAGTACTTC. This gives the protein CASSYASGNYEQYF.